This T cell receptor beta chain was identified during a study of metastatic and nonmetastatic thyroid tumors. At the level of the study: The comparison covered peripheral blood and tumor or nodule tissue in malignant and benign thyroid patients. Study-level points and caveats: As reported, TCR beta diversity in blood and tumor was significantly higher in malignant thyroid tumors than in benign nodules.

TCRdb reanalyzed the PCR reads with MiXCR. The top ten clones hold roughly 12% of a sample with under 95,000 clones, roughly 13% of them seen once. The table lists this clone with many counts. The antigen remains unidentified. In the same sample, other DNA sequences code for this CDR3. Not a single patient had been given any form of treatment at any point before undergoing thyroid surgery. The V and J ends lost 7 bases and 6 bases, in that order; junction bases with no gene match: 13. Germline V lookup: CDR1 MNHEY, CDR2 SMNVEV (reference sequence). The CDR3 runs 15 residues. This TCR came from a female donor with papillary thyroid cancer or a benign thyroid nodule (not recorded which). Some clones in this sample may be carry-over from other donors' samples. The gene calls are TRBV27 and TRBJ2-3, with 7 bases identical to TRBD2. Sample: blood. Written as DNA, the CDR3 is TGTGCCAGCACGCTTTCAGGACTAGGTCATGATACGCAGTATTTT. It yields the protein CASTLSGLGHDTQYF.